The next 16 T cell receptor beta chains were all read from a single sample in a study of T cells expressing NK-cell markers (dated by TCRdb to about 2020). Receptor amplification or capture employed 5' RACE. This sample was sequenced with an Illumina HiSeq 2000. With the reads reprocessed by TCRdb, a single entry stands for each CDR3 protein sequence and no DNA is reported. The table held for this sample gives some 440,000 distinct CDR3 sequences. The biggest ten clones account for 1.4% of the sample. The sample was blood T cells: a sorted CD56 or NKG2C T cell subset, CD4+ or CD8+ T cells, or bulk PBMC T cells (not recorded which). These receptor sequences come from a woman aged 50 to 60 in good health. Donor details come from another sample of the same person, matched by shared clones.

The CDR3 here is CSAPSRANTGELFF. The rearrangement links TRBV20-1 to TRBJ2-2; the D call of TRBD1 rests on TCRdb alone, since no DNA is present to check it. Germline-derived CDR1 and CDR2 are DFQATT and SNEGSKA (reference sequence). CDR3 length: 14 amino acids.

V gene TRBV6-5 combines with J gene TRBJ1-1; TCRdb selects TRBD1, and the lack of DNA leaves this call unchecked. Looked up from germline, CDR1 is MNHEY and CDR2 is SVGAGI. The CDR3 has 17 amino acids. The CDR3: CASSHRGAGGTATEAFF.

The genes are TRBV29-1 and TRBJ2-1; TCRdb gives TRBD2 as the D gene, but with no DNA this cannot be confirmed. Germline lookup yields CDR1 SQVTM and CDR2 ANQGSEA. The CDR3 has 18 residues. The CDR3 reads CSVEGPGLAGLSYNEQFF.

The CDR3 loop reads CASSYGGQGNTGELFF. This sequence joins TRBV7-7 and TRBJ2-2; TCRdb picks TRBD1, but there is no DNA to check that call. This CDR3 is 16 amino acids long. Germline V gene sequence: CDR1 SSHAT, CDR2 FNYEAQ (reference sequence).

The chain employs TRBV20-1 and TRBJ1-2; TCRdb selects TRBD1, and the lack of DNA leaves this call unchecked. CDR1 is DFQATT, CDR2 SNEGSKA, per germline (reference sequence). The CDR3 is 15 amino acids. CDR3 protein: CSAPKTGPRYYGYTF.

The V call is TRBV20-1, the J call TRBJ2-1; TCRdb names TRBD2, which stays unverified in the absence of DNA. CDR3 length: 17 residues. Germline CDR1 DFQATT, CDR2 SNEGSKA (reference sequence). The CDR3 protein is CSARDLASALVRNEQFF.

The rearrangement links TRBV20-1 to TRBJ2-5; TCRdb indicates TRBD2, and absent DNA this call remains unverified. The germline gives CDR1 DFQATT, CDR2 SNEGSKA (reference sequence). The CDR3 loop spans 17 amino acids. CDR3 sequence reads: CSARSGLAGGPTETQYF.

The genes are TRBV5-1 and TRBJ2-5; TCRdb picks TRBD1, but there is no DNA to check that call. This CDR3 is built from 15 residues. CDR1 and CDR2 (germline): SGHRS, YFSETQ. CDR3 sequence reads: CASSSPNTGTETQYF.

V is TRBV24-1 and J is TRBJ2-3; TCRdb proposes TRBD2, but this gene call is untestable without DNA. Looked up from germline, CDR1 is KGHDR and CDR2 is SFDVKD. This CDR3 is 17 amino acids long. CDR3 in amino acids: CATSDRVRLRGQDTQYF.

CDR3 in amino acids: CASSLGTGRYNEQFF. This chain connects TRBV6-5 to TRBJ2-1; the TCRdb D gene call, TRBD1, has no DNA to confirm it. CDR3 length: 15 amino acids. Germline CDR1 reads MNHEY; CDR2 reads SVGAGI.

The chain employs TRBV3-1 and TRBJ2-1; the TCRdb call, TRBD2, lacks DNA for checking. This CDR3 spans 16 amino acids. The germline V gene has CDR1 LGHDT and CDR2 YNNKEL (reference sequence). The CDR3 reads CASSDIAGWGGNEQFF.

The genes are TRBV20-1 and TRBJ2-1; TCRdb calls TRBD1, which cannot be checked without DNA. Germline-derived CDR1 and CDR2 are DFQATT and SNEGSKA (reference sequence). This CDR3 contains 15 residues. The CDR3 region is CSARGLGQGLNEQFF.

CDR3 in amino acids: CASSGRVNTEAFF. The V call is TRBV7-8, the J call TRBJ1-1. The CDR3 contains 13 residues. Germline values: CDR1 SGHVS, CDR2 FQNEAQ.

The V call is TRBV2, the J call TRBJ2-5. Germline loops: CDR1 SNHLY, CDR2 FYNNEI. This CDR3 is built from 13 residues. CDR3 in amino acids: CASSADEEETQYF.

The rearrangement joins TRBV29-1 to TRBJ2-1; with no DNA, the TCRdb D assignment of TRBD1 cannot be verified. CDR3 length equals 19 residues. Germline V lookup: CDR1 SQVTM, CDR2 ANQGSEA. The CDR3 sequence: CSVLGRQGARLAGYNEQFF.

The rearrangement links TRBV12-3 or TRBV12-4 to TRBJ2-3. The CDR3 loop spans 14 amino acids. This chain's CDR3 is CASSSLRRTDTQYF.